The TCR beta chain described here comes from a study of cytomegalovirus exposure and HLA in healthy donors listed by TCRdb under 2017. About the study as a whole: In an earlier analysis of approximately 640 of the donors, 276 Gb of sequence data and 117 million unique TCR beta sequences from about 179 million T cells were reported. About 280 gigabases of sequencing data and tens of millions of unique TCR sequences were included in an early release covering about 620 HLA-typed donors. The genetic ancestry cluster associated with self-reported Caucasian donors included about 81% of the roughly 360 genotyped donors. The aim of the study was to test whether cataloging public T cell receptors could identify signatures of past pathogen exposure. The T cell repertoires of roughly 660 subjects were profiled by immunosequencing and related to cytomegalovirus serostatus. Along with the roughly 700-subject first cohort, a separate validation cohort of over 90 different subjects was used. To predict cytomegalovirus infection status, the study combined high-throughput TCR immunosequencing, statistical association of individual TCRs with disease status, and machine learning. A later analysis re-analyzed previously published TCR beta repertoires from 666 donors and added high-resolution HLA genotyping to study TCR occurrence patterns. In the later analysis, no new phenotypic data were used to find candidate immune exposures; instead, reliance was placed on TCR beta sequences and their occurrence across donors. To decide whether each TCR beta V gene segment behaved as functional or pseudogenic, an earlier analysis of some 600 of the donors relied on high-throughput TCR beta sequencing. Donor age, sex, ethnicity and CMV serostatus were collected together with the repertoire data. A later genetic analysis took genome-wide SNP genotypes for about three fifths of the 666 donors and used that subset as a discovery cohort. Every repertoire in the discovery cohort had been generated on one and the same sequencing platform. Class I and class II HLA loci were covered by the typing at four-digit resolution. The number of donors typed differed by locus, with roughly 620-640 for A, B, C, DRB1 and DQB1, around 520 for DQA1, 600 to 610 for DPA1, and roughly 450 for DPB1. Five DR-DQ haplotypes were treated as single units for association and clustering because of strong linkage in the cohort. Among 398 genotyped donors of the cohort, an average of approximately 240,000 unique TCR beta nucleotide sequences were sequenced per donor, roughly a sixth of them non-productive. Findings and caveats that apply to the study as a whole: According to a later genetic analysis, donors in an Asian-associated ancestry cluster had fewer N-insertions in productive TCRs than the approximately 650-donor mean. Compared with equally common non-associated chains, HLA-associated TCR beta chains in a later analysis were more clonally expanded and had lower generation probabilities. The 87-base-pair reads could not distinguish some IMGT-functional V segments, including TRBV6-2 and TRBV6-3, so those segments were excluded. The cohort was sequenced for TCR beta chains only, and without alpha or paired-chain data the features that could be detected were limited. An earlier analysis of some 560 of the donors showed that most TCR beta V segments appeared in productive rearrangements either about 87% or about 30% of the time, which broadly matched IMGT annotations. In a later analysis, most CMV-associated TCR beta chains were found to appear HLA-restricted, with HLA associations seemingly driven largely by CMV exposure. For the cohort, immune exposure information was limited to CMV serostatus. A later analysis associated 16,951 TCR beta sequences with specific HLA alleles at a false discovery rate of 0.05. The presence/absence analyses assumed that sequencing depth was roughly uniform across donors, and that assumption may not be true. Most TCR sequences were observed very rarely across donors, whereas some public TCRs were present in many individuals. In vitro tests confirmed that a few of the cytomegalovirus-associated TCR beta chains recognize cytomegalovirus antigens. A further reported finding was that TCR beta sequences accurately predicted the HLA-A and HLA-B alleles for most subjects in the first cohort. When HLA alleles, especially DR and DQ, strongly co-occurred, TCR associations were difficult to assign to individual alleles. The study gave a list of 150 to 200 TCR beta chains associated with cytomegalovirus. An association between a missense DCLRE1C variant and V-gene and J-gene trimming of TCR beta chains was found in a later genetic analysis and replicated in an independent cohort. A group of highly shared sequence variants was considered likely to be a technical artifact of the sequencing pipeline. Linkage disequilibrium might explain the correlated functional status among segregating V segments, but an unknown experimental factor could not be ruled out. Because counts were too low, about 18 rarely observed V segments, including chromosome 9 orphons, were excluded from the earlier analysis of 587 of the donors. According to the authors, the approach could potentially be generalized to other disease states and immunological phenotypes. Cytomegalovirus status was reported to be diagnosed by the classifier with high specificity and sensitivity in both the original and validation cohorts. According to a later analysis, parvovirus B19, influenza, CMV and Epstein-Barr virus appeared linked to several top co-occurrence clusters. A later analysis found that TCR association rates varied across HLA loci, with DRB1 alleles showing the most associated TCRs and HLA-C alleles the fewest. HLA typing was unavailable for some donors at each locus, so association tests used only the typed subset.

With respect to this clone: Its specific antigen is unknown. No much larger clone is present one base from it, and per-base qualities are unavailable.

Library method: the immunoSEQ multiplex PCR assay. For the multiplex PCR, a mixture combining 60 forward primers for TCR Vbeta segments and 13 reverse primers for TCR Jbeta segments was used. Amplification of the CDR3 region of rearranged TCR beta genes was performed with a multiplex PCR assay on genomic DNA. The amplified TCR beta libraries were sequenced on the Illumina HiSeq System as 87-base-pair reads. Concerning the study's data processing: Across the 700 or so repertoires, a later analysis counted around 80 million unique TCR beta chains, roughly 11 million of which were shared by at least two donors. Raw reads were error-corrected and collapsed into unique sequences by a nearest-neighbor algorithm in which closely related sequences were merged to remove PCR and sequencing errors. V, D and J gene segments were assigned by aligning CDR3 sequences to IMGT reference sequences. For a sequence to be retained, a match of at least six nucleotides to both a V gene segment and a J gene segment was required. Rearrangements were classified as productive when the CDR3 lacked stop codons and remained in frame with V and J, and all other rearrangements were classified as non-productive. Following IMGT convention, CDR3 was defined as the stretch from the second conserved V-encoded cysteine to the conserved J-encoded phenylalanine. Sequences without an unambiguous match to a single V gene segment were excluded from the earlier analysis of several hundred of the donors. An earlier analysis of a few hundred of the donors called V segments functional above 56.7% productive rearrangements and segregating when the between-donor standard deviation exceeded 5%. A statistical classification framework was built for diagnosing cytomegalovirus status from the catalog of TCR beta chain sequences. A later analysis assigned V and J genes by comparing TCR nucleotide sequences with IMGT/GENE-DB human TR gene sequences. In a later analysis, CDR3 sequences and most-parsimonious VDJ recombination scenarios were assigned using the TCRdist pipeline. A later analysis defined each TCR beta chain by its CDR3 amino acid sequence plus V-gene family, and excluded reads lacking a unique V-gene family. A later analysis removed 592 highly shared, low-generation-probability nucleotide sequences to deal with suspected cross-contamination and a sequencing artifact. In a later analysis, a clonal expansion index for each public chain was calculated from normalized within-repertoire ranks of inferred template counts. Generation probabilities in a later analysis came from a VDJ recombination model fitted to out-of-frame rearrangements, and those results were checked against IGoR. A later analysis scored TCR-TCR, TCR-HLA and TCR-CMV co-occurrence with hypergeometric tests, applying a repertoire-size bias correction to TCR pairs. A later analysis estimated false discovery rates by permuting HLA or CMV assignments 20 times. In a later analysis, co-occurring TCRs were grouped using DBSCAN, with TCRdist sequence similarity added in when clustering inside HLA-allele-positive subsets. Co-occurrence clustering excluded repertoires with fewer than 30,000 or more than 120,000 public chains, plus five with anomalous nucleotide sharing. TCRdb's version of the immuneACCESS table is confined to in-frame rearrangements and falls short of the full clone set. An unresolved V gene accounts for under half of the shortfall where checked; the remainder is of unknown origin. V, J and clone size were drawn from that table, and D and trimming were deduced from the DNA. This sample has about 150,000 clones in its table, and under 80% of those were observed once. Of the sample, roughly 2.2% falls within the top ten clones.

The cohort consisted of hundreds of healthy bone marrow donors. All cohort members were sampled while nominally healthy, although unrecorded immune exposures were likely present. The donor was CMV seronegative and belonged to the group of around 350 seronegative cohort members. A peripheral blood sample was provided by each donor, and peripheral blood mononuclear cells were used for TCR beta sequencing. The Qiagen DNeasy Blood Extraction Kit was used to extract genomic DNA from the blood cell samples. The germline V gene yields MNHEY for CDR1 and SVGAGI for CDR2. Deletion took 2 bases off V and 6 bases off J, with a span of 10 bases between the germline ends. From its cysteine to its phenylalanine, the CDR3 spans 14 amino acids. The read is trimmed to its CDR3 DNA, 42 bases read in frame from base 1.

The sequence was obtained from a young man in good health and CMV-seronegative. The V gene is TRBV6-5 and the J gene is TRBJ2-2, and possibly TRBD1, on 5 matching bases. The source material was PBMCs. The CDR3 region: CASSYGSGPGELFF. The sequenced DNA: TGTGCCAGCAGTTACGGGTCAGGGCCCGGGGAGCTGTTTTTT.